The TCR beta chain under discussion was sequenced for a study of blood T cell repertoires in COVID-19. Method: immunoSEQ multiplex PCR; TCRdb's copy keeps in-frame clones and lacks some. The profile shows around 250,000 clones, around nine tenths of them singletons. Germline V gives CDR1 SGHTA, CDR2 FQGNSA. The CDR3 loop spans 14 amino acids. V lost 5 bases to trimming and J lost 6 bases; unmatched junction nucleotides: 9. The receptor was derived from a woman aged 60-75 years who had recovered from COVID-19. Sequencing was carried out using peripheral blood. The chain employs TRBV7-2 and TRBJ1-1; 7 bases are a match to TRBD1. The CDR3 DNA reads as TGTGCCAGCAGCGTAAGACAGGGTATGGCTGAAGCTTTCTTT. Translating gives CASSVRQGMAEAFF. Variable domain in full (rest from reference TRBV7-2 and TRBJ1-1): GAGVSQSPSNKVTEKGKDVELRCDPISGHTALYWYRQSLGQGLEFLIYFQGNSAPDKSGLPSDRFSAERTGGSVSTLTIQRTQQEDSAVYLCASSVRQGMAEAFFGQGTRLTVV.